The clone carrying this T cell receptor beta chain was detected ten times or more. Antigen specificity is unknown. The data derive from a study of regulatory T cells in long-lasting Graves disease. V shed 6 bases, J shed 2 bases, and the junction held 16 bases outside the gene matches. This CDR3 has 19 residues. The germline gives CDR1 ENHRY, CDR2 SYGVKD. Time point specified: newly diagnosed GD, antithyroid drugs for less than 3 months. The TCR library used RNA extracted from PBMCs. Notes on the study in general: Compared with new cases, persistent Graves' patients showed reduced TCR diversity.

HTBI primers from iRepertoire and Arm-PCR of CDR3 regions yielded the TCR beta libraries. TCRdb recomputed calls from the multiplex PCR reads with MiXCR, one row per CDR3 protein. The sample consists of some 370,000 distinct CDR3 sequences, 12% of them appearing once. This sample was also put to use in a study of T cells in Graves' hyperthyroidism and ophthalmopathy. That report notes: Graves' hyperthyroidism without ophthalmopathy progression within 18 months was termed stable. Patients between 18 and 65 years old had hyperthyroidism, newly diagnosed and lasting under 2 months.

The sequence derives from a woman aged 18 to 35 with Graves disease. The chain carries TRBV10-3 and TRBJ1-2; TRBD1 matches 12 bases. Material: peripheral blood mononuclear cells (PBMCs), obtained at new diagnosis, from a patient treated with antithyroid drugs. The CDR3 nucleotides are TGTGCCATCAGCCCCTCCGTGGGACAGGGGGCGCAAGGAAACTATGGCTACACCTTC. Translating gives CAISPSVGQGAQGNYGYTF.